This T cell receptor beta chain was documented in a study of T cell responses to AZD1222 COVID-19 vaccine (dated by TCRdb to about 2021). In terms of the full investigation: AZD1222 recipients with second doses at about 4 weeks or about 12 weeks were pooled, because spike-specific TCR depth and breadth did not differ between schedules. A total of under 250 trial participants underwent TCR sequencing, of whom 200 to 220 had received two doses of AZD1222 and 26 had received two doses of the MenACWY control vaccine. Enrollment into the trials was organized by age into subgroups of 18-55, 56-69 and 70-plus years, and those subgroups contained 148, 28 and 57 TCR-sequenced participants, respectively.

A word on this clone: Its antigen specificity is not known. It has no much larger one-base neighbor in the sample; base qualities were not kept.

Looking up the germline V gene yields CDR1 SGHRS and CDR2 YFSETQ. From the cysteine up to the phenylalanine, the CDR3 has a length of 15 residues. Just the 45-base CDR3 DNA is kept, in frame starting at base 1. Ends trimmed: V by 0 bases, J by 11 bases; bases unmatched to a gene: 8. The CDR3 regions of human TCRbeta chains were analyzed by immunosequencing. On the authors' methods: TCRs in the repertoires were compared against a reference library of SARS-CoV-2-specific TCRs that had been generated with the MIRA antigen-specificity platform. Breadth was defined as the fraction of unique TCRs that were SARS-CoV-2-associated, and depth was defined as the fraction of total T cells that were SARS-CoV-2-associated. Using the MIRA data, each spike-specific TCR was mapped to the spike region that the TCR reacts to and placed in a CD4 or CD8 class. Log10-transformed breadth and depth values were compared by one-way ANOVA with Sidak's multiple comparisons tests. The source is immuneACCESS, and TCRdb retained only in-frame sequences with V and J called. Part of the clones is not carried over; for the studies checked, unresolved V genes explain less than half of this, and the remainder is unexplained. V, J and clone size are taken as reported in that table, and D and trimming were inferred from the DNA itself. The table for this sample lists 200,000 or so clones; about nine tenths of them were counted only once. The ten largest clones take up more than 0.75% of the sample.

Summary of the overall study and its limitations: Only six AZD1222 recipients were SARS-CoV-2 seropositive at baseline, limiting conclusions about previously exposed vaccinees. Spike-specific TCR breadth and depth rose significantly after two AZD1222 doses compared with day 0 and with MenACWY recipients. Reportedly, close to half of the unique spike-specific TCRs recognized epitopes lying outside the regions that are mutated in the B.1.351 and B.1.1.7 variants. In the small 56-69-year group, the increase in depth fell short of significance, most likely because of low power. Participants were mostly white British and included more females than males, and it was suggested by the authors that clonal diversity may have been underestimated. CD4 TCRs associated with the vaccine covered the entire spike protein, and the dominant responses were in regions 160-218 and 743-854. Because no day 14 peak-response samples were available, repertoires were characterized only after the peak T cell response.

The time point label on this specimen signifies: baseline before first vaccination. Samples from vaccinated people were obtained from the UK trials COV001 and COV002, which included a single-blind randomized controlled phase 2/3 trial of AZD1222 (ChAdOx1 nCoV-19) in healthy adults. Trial participant PBMC samples were collected at day 0 and day 28 after the second dose for TCRbeta chain sequencing. The sequenced sample was peripheral blood, obtained on day 0 of AZD1222 vaccination. This receptor was identified in an adult in good health. The chain links TRBV5-1 with TRBJ1-6; the central 7 bases match TRBD1. The CDR3 has the sequence CASSLADRDQPPLHF. The nucleotide sequence reads as follows: TGCGCCAGCAGCTTGGCCGACAGGGATCAACCACCCCTCCACTTT. The entire variable domain, with the stretches around the CDR3 drawn from the reference TRBV5-1 and TRBJ1-6 proteins, is KAGVTQTPRYLIKTRGQQVTLSCSPISGHRSVSWYQQTPGQGLQFLFEYFSETQRNKGNFPGRFSGRQFSNSRSEMNVSTLELGDSALYLCASSLADRDQPPLHFGNGTRLTVT.